There are a few counts of the clone carrying this T cell receptor beta chain. The antigen remains unidentified. TCRdb re-called the 5' RACE reads with MiXCR, one entry per CDR3 protein. The sample yields 200,000 to 250,000 distinct CDR3 sequences, 6.9% seen once. This entry comes from a study of T cells after yellow fever vaccination. Study results and limitations: Clonotypes appearing in both CD4 and CD8 compartments existed, and their share was small.

The CDR3 covers 15 residues. V shed 1 base and J shed 3 bases, with 14 bases lying between them. Germline V gene sequence: CDR1 DFQATT, CDR2 SNEGSKA (reference sequence). The sample in question was CD4+ T cells sorted from PBMCs, obtained 15 days after the yellow fever booster vaccination. This clonotype was sampled from a man aged 30 to 45 who received the YFV17D yellow fever vaccine. This chain connects TRBV20-1 to TRBJ2-3; no clear D gene. CDR3 in amino acids: CSARGARHRTDTQYF. The CDR3 region has the DNA TGCAGTGCTAGAGGAGCCCGGCACCGGACAGATACGCAGTATTTT.